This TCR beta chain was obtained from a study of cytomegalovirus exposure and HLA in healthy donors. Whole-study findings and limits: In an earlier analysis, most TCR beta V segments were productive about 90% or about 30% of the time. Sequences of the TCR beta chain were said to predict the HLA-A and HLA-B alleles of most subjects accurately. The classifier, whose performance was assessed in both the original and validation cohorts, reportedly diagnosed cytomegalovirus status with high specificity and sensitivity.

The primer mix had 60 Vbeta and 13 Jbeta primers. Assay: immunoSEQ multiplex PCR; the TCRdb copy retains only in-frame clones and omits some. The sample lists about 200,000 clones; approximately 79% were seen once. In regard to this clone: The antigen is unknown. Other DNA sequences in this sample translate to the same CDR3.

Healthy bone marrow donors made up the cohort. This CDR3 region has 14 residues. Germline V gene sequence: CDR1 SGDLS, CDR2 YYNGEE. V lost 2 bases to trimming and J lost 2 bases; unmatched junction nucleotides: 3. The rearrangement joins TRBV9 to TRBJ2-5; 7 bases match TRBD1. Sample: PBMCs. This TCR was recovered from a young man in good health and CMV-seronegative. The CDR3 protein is CASSVRDSQETQYF. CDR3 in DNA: TGTGCCAGCAGCGTTAGGGACAGTCAAGAGACCCAGTACTTC.